This T cell receptor (beta chain) was sequenced in a study of T cells of healthy individuals. From the 5' RACE reads, TCRdb called clonotypes with MiXCR, one entry per CDR3 protein. The sample holds about 96,000 distinct CDR3 sequences, 15% to 20% seen once. The CDR3 loop spans 15 amino acids. V is TRBV12-2 and J is TRBJ1-1; TRBD1, as called in the table, went unchecked against the DNA. TRBV12-2 is a listed pseudogene. The receptor comes from a human donor in good health. The CDR3 loop reads CASRTPQGSSLEAFF. The CDR3 DNA reads TGTGCAAGTCGCACTCCTCAGGGCTCCAGCCTTGAAGCTTTCTTT.